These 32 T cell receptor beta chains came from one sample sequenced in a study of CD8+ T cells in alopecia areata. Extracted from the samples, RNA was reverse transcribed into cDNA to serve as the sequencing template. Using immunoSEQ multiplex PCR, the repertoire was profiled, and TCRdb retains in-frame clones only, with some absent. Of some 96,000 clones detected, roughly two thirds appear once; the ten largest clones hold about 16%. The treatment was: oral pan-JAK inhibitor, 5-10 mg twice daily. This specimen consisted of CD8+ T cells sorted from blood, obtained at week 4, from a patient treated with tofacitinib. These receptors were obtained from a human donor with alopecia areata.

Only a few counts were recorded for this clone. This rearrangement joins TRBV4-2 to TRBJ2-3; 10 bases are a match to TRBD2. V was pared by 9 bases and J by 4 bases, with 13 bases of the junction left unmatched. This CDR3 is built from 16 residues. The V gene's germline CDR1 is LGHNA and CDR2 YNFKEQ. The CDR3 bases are TGTGCCAGTGGTCCAGCGGGGGGGCGGGGCTCAGATACGCAGTATTTT. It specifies CASGPAGGRGSDTQYF.

The CDR3 spells CASSLTGTGSQGLFF. CDR3 nucleotide sequence: TGTGCCAGCAGCCTAACCGGGACAGGGAGTCAAGGACTGTTTTTT. The chain recombines TRBV7-2 with TRBJ1-4; 9 bases agree with TRBD1. Germline V gene data show CDR1 as SGHTA and CDR2 as FQGNSA. This CDR3 is 15 amino acids long. V lost 5 bases, J lost 13 bases, and 14 bases stayed unmatched.

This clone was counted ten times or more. CDR3 amino acids: CASSLWLAAQETQYF. The CDR3 nucleotides are TGTGCCAGCAGCTTATGGCTAGCGGCCCAAGAGACCCAGTACTTC. This chain connects TRBV7-2 to TRBJ2-5, with TRBD2 matching 7 bases. With 2 bases clipped from V and 1 base from J, the junction kept 4 bases outside the gene matches. From germline, CDR1 is SGHTA and CDR2 FQGNSA. The CDR3 length is 15 residues.

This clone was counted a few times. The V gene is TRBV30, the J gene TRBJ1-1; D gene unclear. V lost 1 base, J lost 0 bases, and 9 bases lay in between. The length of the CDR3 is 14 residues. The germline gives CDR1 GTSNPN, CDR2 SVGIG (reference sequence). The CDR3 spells CAWSATYLNTEAFF. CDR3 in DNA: TGTGCCTGGAGTGCGACTTATTTGAACACTGAAGCTTTCTTT. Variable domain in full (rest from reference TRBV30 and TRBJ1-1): SQTIHQWPATLVQPVGSPLSLECTVEGTSNPNLYWYRQAAGRGLQLLFYSVGIGQISSEVPQNLSASRPQDRQFILSSKKLLLSDSGFYLCAWSATYLNTEAFFGQGTRLTVV.

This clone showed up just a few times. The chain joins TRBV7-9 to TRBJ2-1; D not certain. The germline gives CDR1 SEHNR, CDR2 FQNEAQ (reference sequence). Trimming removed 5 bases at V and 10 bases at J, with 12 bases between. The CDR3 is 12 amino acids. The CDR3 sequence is CASSTRPREQFF. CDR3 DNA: TGTGCCAGCAGCACGAGGCCGAGGGAGCAGTTCTTC.

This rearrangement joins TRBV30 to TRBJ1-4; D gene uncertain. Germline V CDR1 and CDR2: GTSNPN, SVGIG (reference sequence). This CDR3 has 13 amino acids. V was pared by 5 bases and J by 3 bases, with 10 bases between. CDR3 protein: CAWADGANEKLFF. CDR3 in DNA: TGTGCCTGGGCTGACGGAGCTAATGAAAAACTGTTTTTT. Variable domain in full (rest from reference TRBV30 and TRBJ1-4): SQTIHQWPATLVQPVGSPLSLECTVEGTSNPNLYWYRQAAGRGLQLLFYSVGIGQISSEVPQNLSASRPQDRQFILSSKKLLLSDSGFYLCAWADGANEKLFFGSGTQLSVL.

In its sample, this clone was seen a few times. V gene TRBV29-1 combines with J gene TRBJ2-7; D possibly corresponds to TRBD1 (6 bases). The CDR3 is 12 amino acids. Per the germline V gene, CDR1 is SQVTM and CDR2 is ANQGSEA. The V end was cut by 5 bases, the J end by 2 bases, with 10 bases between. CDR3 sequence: CSVLGGTYEQYF. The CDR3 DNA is TGCAGCGTTCTAGGGGGTACCTACGAGCAGTACTTC.

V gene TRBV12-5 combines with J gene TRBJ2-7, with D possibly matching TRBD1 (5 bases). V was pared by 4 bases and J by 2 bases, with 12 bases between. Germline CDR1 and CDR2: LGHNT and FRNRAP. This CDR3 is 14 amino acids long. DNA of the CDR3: TGTGCTAGTGGTTGGGAACAGGTAACCTACGAGCAGTACTTC. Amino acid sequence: CASGWEQVTYEQYF.

The CDR3 nucleotides read TGTGCCAGCAGTTTATCCCCAGTTCGATCAGATACGCAGTATTTT. Its protein product is CASSLSPVRSDTQYF. The chain carries TRBV28 and TRBJ2-3; no reliable D call. Germline CDR1 reads MDHEN; CDR2 reads SYDVKM. V shed 1 base and J shed 4 bases, with 12 bases lying between them. This CDR3 is built from 15 residues.

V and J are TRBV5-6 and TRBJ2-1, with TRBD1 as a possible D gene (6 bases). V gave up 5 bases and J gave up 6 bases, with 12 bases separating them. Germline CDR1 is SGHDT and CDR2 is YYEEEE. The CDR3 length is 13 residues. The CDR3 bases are TGTGCCAGCAGTCTCACAGGGACCAATGAGCAGTTCTTC. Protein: CASSLTGTNEQFF.

The DNA for the CDR3 is TGCGCCAGCAGCCGAACTGCAGGAGACAGGGGGTCCGGGGAGCTGTTTTTT. Residues: CASSRTAGDRGSGELFF. The chain carries TRBV4-1 and TRBJ2-2, with 9 positions matching TRBD1. The CDR3 loop spans 17 amino acids. Trimming cost V 4 bases and J 6 bases; bases outside gene matches: 12. Per germline, CDR1 MGHRA and CDR2 YSYEKL.

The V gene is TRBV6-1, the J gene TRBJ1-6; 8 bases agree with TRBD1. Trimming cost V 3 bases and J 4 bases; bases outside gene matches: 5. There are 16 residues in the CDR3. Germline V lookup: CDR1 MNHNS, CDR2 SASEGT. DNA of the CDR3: TGTGCCAGCAGTGAGACCGGGACAGGATATAATTCACCCCTCCACTTT. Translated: CASSETGTGYNSPLHF.

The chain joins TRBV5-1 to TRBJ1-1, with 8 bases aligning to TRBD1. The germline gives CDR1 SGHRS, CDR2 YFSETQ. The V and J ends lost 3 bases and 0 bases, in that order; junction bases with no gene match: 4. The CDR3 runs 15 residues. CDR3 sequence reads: CASSSRQGMNTEAFF. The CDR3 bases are TGCGCCAGCAGCTCCCGACAGGGGATGAACACTGAAGCTTTCTTT.

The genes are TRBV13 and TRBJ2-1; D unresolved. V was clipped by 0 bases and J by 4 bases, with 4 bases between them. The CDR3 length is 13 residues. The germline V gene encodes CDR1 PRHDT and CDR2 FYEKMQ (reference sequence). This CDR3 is CASSLGAYNEQFF. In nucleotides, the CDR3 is TGTGCCAGCAGCTTAGGCGCTTACAATGAGCAGTTCTTC.

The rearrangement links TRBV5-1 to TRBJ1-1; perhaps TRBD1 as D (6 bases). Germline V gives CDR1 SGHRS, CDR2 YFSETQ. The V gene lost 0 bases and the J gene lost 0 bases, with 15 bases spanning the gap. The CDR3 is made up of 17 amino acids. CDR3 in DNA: TGCGCCAGCAGCTTGGATTGGACAGCCCTCTTGAACACTGAAGCTTTCTTT. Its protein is CASSLDWTALLNTEAFF.

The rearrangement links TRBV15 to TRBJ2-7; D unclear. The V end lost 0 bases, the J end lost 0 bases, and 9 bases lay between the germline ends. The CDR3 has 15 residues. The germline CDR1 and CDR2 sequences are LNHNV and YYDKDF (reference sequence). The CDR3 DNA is TGTGCCACCAGCAGAGATCTGGGTAGCTCCTACGAGCAGTACTTC. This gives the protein CATSRDLGSSYEQYF.

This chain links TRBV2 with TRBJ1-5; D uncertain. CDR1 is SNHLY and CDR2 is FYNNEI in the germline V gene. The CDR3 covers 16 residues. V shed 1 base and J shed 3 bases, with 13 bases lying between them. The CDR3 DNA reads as TGTGCCAGCAGTGAAGAAGTGACGAGTCCCAATCAGCCCCAGCATTTT. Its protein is CASSEEVTSPNQPQHF.

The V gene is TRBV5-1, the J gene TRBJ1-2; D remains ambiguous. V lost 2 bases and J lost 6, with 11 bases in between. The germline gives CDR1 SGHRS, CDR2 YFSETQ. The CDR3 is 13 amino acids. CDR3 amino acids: CASSLGGYDGYTF. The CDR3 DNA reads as TGCGCCAGCAGCTTAGGAGGGTACGATGGCTACACCTTC. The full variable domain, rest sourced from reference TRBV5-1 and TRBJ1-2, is KAGVTQTPRYLIKTRGQQVTLSCSPISGHRSVSWYQQTPGQGLQFLFEYFSETQRNKGNFPGRFSGRQFSNSRSEMNVSTLELGDSALYLCASSLGGYDGYTFGSGTRLTVV.

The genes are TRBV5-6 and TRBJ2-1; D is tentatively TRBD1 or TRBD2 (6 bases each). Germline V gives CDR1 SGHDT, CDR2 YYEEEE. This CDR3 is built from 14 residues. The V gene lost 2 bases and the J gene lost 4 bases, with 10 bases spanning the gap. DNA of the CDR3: TGTGCCAGCAGCTTTCAAGGGGGGTACAATGAGCAGTTCTTC. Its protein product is CASSFQGGYNEQFF.

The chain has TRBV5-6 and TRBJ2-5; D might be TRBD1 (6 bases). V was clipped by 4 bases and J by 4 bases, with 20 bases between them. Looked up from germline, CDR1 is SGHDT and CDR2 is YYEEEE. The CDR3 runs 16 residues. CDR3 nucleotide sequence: TGTGCCAGCAGCCGTTTGGGACCAACAGGGTTAGAGACCCAGTACTTC. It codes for CASSRLGPTGLETQYF.

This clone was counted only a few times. For the CDR3, the DNA is TGTGCCAGCAGTTACCTACCTGGGGGGGATCAGCCCCAGCATTTT. This encodes CASSYLPGGDQPQHF. This rearrangement joins TRBV6-6 to TRBJ1-5; TRBD1 is a possible D gene (5 bases). The CDR3 loop spans 15 amino acids. The germline CDR1 and CDR2 sequences are MNHNY and SVGAGI (reference sequence). The V gene lost 2 bases and the J gene lost 5 bases, with 13 bases spanning the gap.

CDR3 loop: CASSSTLRAETENFF. In nucleotides, the CDR3 is TGTGCCAGCAGCTCTACCTTGAGGGCGGAAACTGAGAATTTCTTT. The chain links TRBV7-9 to TRBJ1-1, with D hard to call. The CDR3 extends over 15 amino acids. Germline V gene data show CDR1 as SEHNR and CDR2 as FQNEAQ (reference sequence). Trimming removed 4 bases at V and 13 bases at J, with 25 bases between.

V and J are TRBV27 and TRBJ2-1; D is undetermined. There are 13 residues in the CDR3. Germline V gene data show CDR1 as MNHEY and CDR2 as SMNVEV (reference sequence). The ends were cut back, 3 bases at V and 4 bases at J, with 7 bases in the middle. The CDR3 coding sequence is TGTGCCAGCAGTTTTAGTCCTTACAATGAGCAGTTCTTC. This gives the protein CASSFSPYNEQFF.

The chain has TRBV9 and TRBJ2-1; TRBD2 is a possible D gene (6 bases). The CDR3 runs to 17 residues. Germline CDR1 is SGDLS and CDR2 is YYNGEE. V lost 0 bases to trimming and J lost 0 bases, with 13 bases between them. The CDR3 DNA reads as TGTGCCAGCAGCGTAGCGCCGGAGGGTGGCTCCTACAATGAGCAGTTCTTC. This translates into CASSVAPEGGSYNEQFF.

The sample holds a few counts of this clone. DNA of the CDR3: TGTGCCAGCAGCCTAAGGACAGGCAGCTCCTACGAGCAGTACTTC. Amino acid sequence: CASSLRTGSSYEQYF. The chain carries TRBV9 and TRBJ2-7; TRBD1 aligns across 7 bases. From germline, CDR1 is SGDLS and CDR2 YYNGEE. Trimming took 4 bases from V and 0 from J; bases not matched to a gene: 7. There are 15 residues in the CDR3.

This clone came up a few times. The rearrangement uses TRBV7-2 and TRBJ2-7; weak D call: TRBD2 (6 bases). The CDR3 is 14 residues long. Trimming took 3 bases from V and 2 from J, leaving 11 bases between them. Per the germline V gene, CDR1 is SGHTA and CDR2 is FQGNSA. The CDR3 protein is CASSFEREAYEQYF. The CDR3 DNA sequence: TGTGCCAGCAGCTTTGAAAGGGAGGCCTACGAGCAGTACTTC.

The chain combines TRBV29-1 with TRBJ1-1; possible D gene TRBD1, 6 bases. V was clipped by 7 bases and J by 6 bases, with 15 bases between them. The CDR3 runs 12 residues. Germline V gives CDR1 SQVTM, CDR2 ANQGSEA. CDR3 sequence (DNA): TGCAGCGCCAAGGGGGTATTCTCTGAAGCTTTCTTT. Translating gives CSAKGVFSEAFF.

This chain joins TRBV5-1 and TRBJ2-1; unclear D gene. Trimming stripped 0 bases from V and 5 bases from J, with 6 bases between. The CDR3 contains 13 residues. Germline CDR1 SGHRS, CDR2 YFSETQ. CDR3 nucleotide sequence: TGCGCCAGCAGCTTGGCGAGTAACAATGAGCAGTTCTTC. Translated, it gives CASSLASNNEQFF.

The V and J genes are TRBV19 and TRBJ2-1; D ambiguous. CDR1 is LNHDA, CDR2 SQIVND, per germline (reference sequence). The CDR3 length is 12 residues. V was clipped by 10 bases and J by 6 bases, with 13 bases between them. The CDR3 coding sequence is TGTGCCACTGGCGCGGTAGGCAATGAGCAGTTCTTC. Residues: CATGAVGNEQFF.

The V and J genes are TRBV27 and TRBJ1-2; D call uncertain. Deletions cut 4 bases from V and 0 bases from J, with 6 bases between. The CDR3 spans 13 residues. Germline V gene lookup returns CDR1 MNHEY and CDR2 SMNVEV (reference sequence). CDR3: CASSYQSNYGYTF. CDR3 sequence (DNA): TGTGCCAGCAGTTACCAGTCTAACTATGGCTACACCTTC.

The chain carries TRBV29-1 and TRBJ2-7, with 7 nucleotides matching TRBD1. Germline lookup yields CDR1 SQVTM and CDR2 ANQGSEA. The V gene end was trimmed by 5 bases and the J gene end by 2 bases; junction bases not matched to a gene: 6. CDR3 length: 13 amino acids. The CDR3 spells CSVMGTATYEQYF. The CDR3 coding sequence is TGCAGCGTTATGGGGACAGCTACCTACGAGCAGTACTTC.

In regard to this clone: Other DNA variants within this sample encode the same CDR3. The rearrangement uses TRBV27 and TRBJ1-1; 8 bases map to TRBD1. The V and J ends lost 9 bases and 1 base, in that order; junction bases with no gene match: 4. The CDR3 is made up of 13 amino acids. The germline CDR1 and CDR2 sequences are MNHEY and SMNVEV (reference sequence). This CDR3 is CASRTGPNTEAFF. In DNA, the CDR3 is TGTGCCAGTAGGACAGGGCCGAACACTGAAGCTTTCTTT.